This is a list of T cell receptor beta chains from one sample in a study of blood T cell repertoires in COVID-19. Assay: immunoSEQ multiplex PCR; the TCRdb copy retains only in-frame clones and omits some. The repertoire holds 180,000 or so clones, with roughly 89% as singletons. The sample comprised PBMCs or T cells enriched from blood (not recorded which). These receptors originate from a woman aged 40 to 50 with acute COVID-19. Each CDR3 is given with its conserved first and last residue. Each record gives: CDR3 protein, CDR3 DNA, clone size, V gene, D gene, J gene, CDR3 length. A D gene is named only where the DNA matches it firmly. Rows may omit the clone size; those that give it use once, few, many or a size class.

cdr3_aa: CASSLRPLDTVSSYEQYF
cdr3_nt: TGCGCCAGCAGCTTACGACCGCTGGACACTGTGAGCTCCTACGAGCAGTACTTC
clone_size: -
v_call: TRBV5-1
d_call: -
j_call: TRBJ2-7
cdr3_length: 18

cdr3_aa: CASSRGQVDTEAFF
cdr3_nt: TGTGCCAGCAGCCGGGGACAGGTCGATACTGAAGCTTTCTTT
clone_size: once
v_call: TRBV5-4
d_call: TRBD1
j_call: TRBJ1-1
cdr3_length: 14

cdr3_aa: CASSSGHLVNYGYTF
cdr3_nt: TGTGCCAGTAGTTCTGGACACCTAGTTAACTATGGCTACACCTTC
clone_size: -
v_call: TRBV19
d_call: -
j_call: TRBJ1-2
cdr3_length: 15

cdr3_aa: CASREQGALPYEQYF
cdr3_nt: TGTGCCAGCAGGGAACAGGGGGCCCTACCCTACGAGCAGTACTTC
clone_size: -
v_call: TRBV2
d_call: TRBD1
j_call: TRBJ2-7
cdr3_length: 15

cdr3_aa: CASSEGQVAGNTIYF
cdr3_nt: TGTGCCAGCAGCGAGGGACAGGTAGCTGGAAACACCATATATTTT
clone_size: -
v_call: TRBV9
d_call: TRBD1
j_call: TRBJ1-3
cdr3_length: 15

cdr3_aa: CASSMGDSRGNEQFF
cdr3_nt: TGTGCCAGTAGTATGGGGGACAGTAGGGGCAATGAGCAGTTCTTC
clone_size: -
v_call: TRBV19
d_call: TRBD1
j_call: TRBJ2-1
cdr3_length: 15

cdr3_aa: CASSEQGGGYQTQYF
cdr3_nt: TGTGCCAGTAGTGAACAAGGGGGCGGGTACCAGACCCAGTACTTC
clone_size: once
v_call: TRBV19
d_call: TRBD1
j_call: TRBJ2-5
cdr3_length: 15

cdr3_aa: CASSQGARGWTNEKLFF
cdr3_nt: TGCGCCAGCAGCCAAGGGGCCAGGGGATGGACTAATGAAAAACTGTTTTTT
clone_size: -
v_call: TRBV4-1
d_call: -
j_call: TRBJ1-4
cdr3_length: 17

cdr3_aa: CASSLLQGSSRAFF
cdr3_nt: TGTGCCAGCAGTTTGTTACAGGGAAGTAGTAGGGCTTTCTTT
clone_size: -
v_call: TRBV28
d_call: -
j_call: TRBJ1-1
cdr3_length: 14

cdr3_aa: CASRVAGGSGNTIYF
cdr3_nt: TGTGCCAGCAGGGTAGCAGGGGGCTCTGGAAACACCATATATTTT
clone_size: -
v_call: TRBV6-5
d_call: TRBD1
j_call: TRBJ1-3
cdr3_length: 15

cdr3_aa: CASSHTGSPPQQFF
cdr3_nt: TGTGCCAGCAGCCATACAGGATCGCCCCCTCAGCAGTTCTTC
clone_size: -
v_call: TRBV3-1/TRBV3-2
d_call: -
j_call: TRBJ2-1
cdr3_length: 14

cdr3_aa: CASSDYRGRNEKLFF
cdr3_nt: TGTGCCAGCAGTGACTACAGGGGAAGAAATGAAAAACTGTTTTTT
clone_size: -
v_call: TRBV28
d_call: TRBD1
j_call: TRBJ1-4
cdr3_length: 15

cdr3_aa: CAWSVRLSNEKLFF
cdr3_nt: TGTGCCTGGAGTGTACGACTCAGTAATGAAAAACTGTTTTTT
clone_size: once
v_call: TRBV30
d_call: -
j_call: TRBJ1-4
cdr3_length: 14

cdr3_aa: CASRGRSGDTGELFF
cdr3_nt: TGTGCCAGCAGGGGAAGGTCAGGGGACACCGGGGAGCTGTTTTTT
clone_size: -
v_call: TRBV2
d_call: -
j_call: TRBJ2-2
cdr3_length: 15

cdr3_aa: CASSQDRQGGEKLFF
cdr3_nt: TGCGCCAGCAGCCAAGATCGGCAGGGGGGCGAAAAACTGTTTTTT
clone_size: -
v_call: TRBV4-1
d_call: TRBD1
j_call: TRBJ1-4
cdr3_length: 15

cdr3_aa: CASREQGRAEAFF
cdr3_nt: TGTGCCAGTAGAGAACAGGGTAGGGCTGAAGCTTTCTTT
clone_size: -
v_call: TRBV19
d_call: -
j_call: TRBJ1-1
cdr3_length: 13

cdr3_aa: CASSGPTGIQETQYF
cdr3_nt: TGTGCCAGCAGCGGACCGACAGGTATACAAGAGACCCAGTACTTC
clone_size: -
v_call: TRBV9
d_call: -
j_call: TRBJ2-5
cdr3_length: 15

cdr3_aa: CASSVVSAAEAFF
cdr3_nt: TGTGCCAGCAGCGTAGTCAGCGCGGCTGAAGCTTTCTTT
clone_size: -
v_call: TRBV9
d_call: -
j_call: TRBJ1-1
cdr3_length: 13

cdr3_aa: CASSRAGTGSQEQYF
cdr3_nt: TGCGCCAGCAGCCGAGCTGGGACAGGGAGTCAGGAGCAGTACTTC
clone_size: -
v_call: TRBV4-1
d_call: TRBD1
j_call: TRBJ2-7
cdr3_length: 15

cdr3_aa: CASAGLAGGLSTDTQYF
cdr3_nt: TGTGCCAGCGCTGGACTAGCGGGGGGTTTGAGCACAGATACGCAGTATTTT
clone_size: -
v_call: TRBV27
d_call: TRBD2
j_call: TRBJ2-3
cdr3_length: 17

cdr3_aa: CASMIGGGELFF
cdr3_nt: TGTGCCAGCATGATCGGGGGCGGGGAGCTGTTTTTT
clone_size: -
v_call: TRBV6-5
d_call: -
j_call: TRBJ2-2
cdr3_length: 12

cdr3_aa: CASSIRDRRHYGYTF
cdr3_nt: TGTGCCAGCAGCATCCGGGACAGGCGCCACTATGGCTACACCTTC
clone_size: -
v_call: TRBV14
d_call: TRBD1
j_call: TRBJ1-2
cdr3_length: 15

cdr3_aa: CASSELAQGVGDTQYF
cdr3_nt: TGTGCCAGCAGTGAACTGGCACAGGGAGTAGGAGATACGCAGTATTTT
clone_size: -
v_call: TRBV2
d_call: -
j_call: TRBJ2-3
cdr3_length: 16

cdr3_aa: CASSLGRPGRSNQPQHF
cdr3_nt: TGTGCCAGCAGCTTAGGGCGGCCAGGGCGTTCGAATCAGCCCCAGCATTTT
clone_size: -
v_call: TRBV7-2
d_call: -
j_call: TRBJ1-5
cdr3_length: 17

cdr3_aa: CASSLSGTGRRHEQFF
cdr3_nt: TGTGCCAGCAGTTTATCGGGGACAGGGAGGCGGCATGAGCAGTTCTTC
clone_size: -
v_call: TRBV27
d_call: TRBD1
j_call: TRBJ2-1
cdr3_length: 16

cdr3_aa: CASRTDRGQETQYF
cdr3_nt: TGTGCCAGCAGAACCGACAGGGGACAGGAGACCCAGTACTTC
clone_size: -
v_call: TRBV6-5
d_call: TRBD1
j_call: TRBJ2-5
cdr3_length: 14

cdr3_aa: CATSDTQDRGSQPQHF
cdr3_nt: TGTGCCACCAGTGATACCCAGGACAGGGGGAGTCAGCCCCAGCATTTT
clone_size: -
v_call: TRBV24-1
d_call: TRBD1
j_call: TRBJ1-5
cdr3_length: 16

cdr3_aa: CASTPRTGGPGELFF
cdr3_nt: TGTGCCAGCACCCCCCGGACAGGGGGACCCGGGGAGCTGTTTTTT
clone_size: -
v_call: TRBV2
d_call: TRBD1
j_call: TRBJ2-2
cdr3_length: 15

cdr3_aa: CASARMRTGNSPLHF
cdr3_nt: TGTGCCAGCGCGAGGATGCGGACAGGCAATTCACCCCTCCACTTT
clone_size: -
v_call: TRBV2
d_call: TRBD1
j_call: TRBJ1-6
cdr3_length: 15

cdr3_aa: CASSLALDSYGYTF
cdr3_nt: TGCGCCAGCAGCTTGGCCCTGGACAGCTATGGCTACACCTTC
clone_size: -
v_call: TRBV5-1
d_call: -
j_call: TRBJ1-2
cdr3_length: 14

cdr3_aa: CASSPRTGVMDTQYF
cdr3_nt: TGTGCCAGCAGCCCCAGGACAGGGGTCATGGATACGCAGTATTTT
clone_size: -
v_call: TRBV3-1/TRBV3-2
d_call: TRBD1
j_call: TRBJ2-3
cdr3_length: 15

cdr3_aa: CASSAQQTSGNTIYF
cdr3_nt: TGTGCCAGCAGTGCACAGCAAACCTCTGGAAACACCATATATTTT
clone_size: -
v_call: TRBV2
d_call: -
j_call: TRBJ1-3
cdr3_length: 15

cdr3_aa: CASSQDQETQYF
cdr3_nt: TGCGCCAGCAGCCAAGACCAGGAGACCCAGTACTTC
clone_size: -
v_call: TRBV4-1
d_call: -
j_call: TRBJ2-5
cdr3_length: 12

cdr3_aa: CASSLTMGTSGGVSGTQYF
cdr3_nt: TGTGCCAGCAGCTTAACTATGGGGACTAGCGGGGGTGTATCGGGTACGCAGTATTTT
clone_size: -
v_call: TRBV7-8
d_call: TRBD2
j_call: TRBJ2-3
cdr3_length: 19

cdr3_aa: CASSLTRGHYGYTF
cdr3_nt: TGTGCCAGCAGTTTAACGAGGGGGCACTATGGCTACACCTTC
clone_size: -
v_call: TRBV27
d_call: TRBD1
j_call: TRBJ1-2
cdr3_length: 14

cdr3_aa: CASSQDRRAHEQYF
cdr3_nt: TGTGCCAGCAGCCAAGATCGCAGGGCCCACGAGCAGTACTTC
clone_size: -
v_call: TRBV4-2
d_call: -
j_call: TRBJ2-7
cdr3_length: 14

cdr3_aa: CASSGQRVPSETQYF
cdr3_nt: TGTGCCAGTAGTGGGCAGAGGGTCCCTTCAGAGACCCAGTACTTC
clone_size: -
v_call: TRBV19
d_call: -
j_call: TRBJ2-5
cdr3_length: 15

cdr3_aa: CASSQEVGGADTQYF
cdr3_nt: TGTGCCAGCAGCCAAGAGGTGGGAGGGGCAGATACGCAGTATTTT
clone_size: once
v_call: TRBV3-1/TRBV3-2
d_call: TRBD2
j_call: TRBJ2-3
cdr3_length: 15

cdr3_aa: CASSPGTGTYEQYF
cdr3_nt: TGCGCCAGCAGCCCCGGGACAGGAACCTACGAGCAGTACTTC
clone_size: -
v_call: TRBV5-1
d_call: TRBD1
j_call: TRBJ2-7
cdr3_length: 14

cdr3_aa: CASSVSSGGSYEQYF
cdr3_nt: TGTGCCAGTAGTGTATCTAGCGGGGGTTCCTACGAGCAGTACTTC
clone_size: once
v_call: TRBV19
d_call: TRBD2
j_call: TRBJ2-7
cdr3_length: 15

cdr3_aa: CASSFRQPSPLHF
cdr3_nt: TGTGCCAGCAGTTTTAGACAGCCTTCACCCCTCCACTTT
clone_size: -
v_call: TRBV27
d_call: -
j_call: TRBJ1-6
cdr3_length: 13

cdr3_aa: CASSISQGAGDEQYF
cdr3_nt: TGTGCCAGTAGTATCTCCCAGGGGGCCGGAGACGAGCAGTACTTC
clone_size: -
v_call: TRBV19
d_call: TRBD1
j_call: TRBJ2-7
cdr3_length: 15

cdr3_aa: CASSLTGALTGELFF
cdr3_nt: TGCGCCAGCAGCTTGACAGGGGCACTCACCGGGGAGCTGTTTTTT
clone_size: -
v_call: TRBV5-1
d_call: TRBD1
j_call: TRBJ2-2
cdr3_length: 15

cdr3_aa: CASSRGPSGANVLTF
cdr3_nt: TGCGCCAGCAGCAGGGGGCCTTCTGGGGCCAACGTCCTGACTTTC
clone_size: -
v_call: TRBV5-1
d_call: TRBD1
j_call: TRBJ2-6
cdr3_length: 15

cdr3_aa: CAISESELYGYTF
cdr3_nt: TGTGCCATCAGTGAGTCGGAGCTCTATGGCTACACCTTC
clone_size: once
v_call: TRBV10-3
d_call: -
j_call: TRBJ1-2
cdr3_length: 13

cdr3_aa: CASSTSPTNEKLFF
cdr3_nt: TGTGCCAGCAGCACTTCTCCAACTAATGAAAAACTGTTTTTT
clone_size: -
v_call: TRBV2
d_call: -
j_call: TRBJ1-4
cdr3_length: 14

cdr3_aa: CSVGGQGLYTQYF
cdr3_nt: TGCAGCGTTGGGGGACAGGGCCTTTATACGCAGTATTTT
clone_size: -
v_call: TRBV29-1
d_call: TRBD1
j_call: TRBJ2-3
cdr3_length: 13